The next 13 T cell receptor beta chains were all read from a single sample in a study of blood T cell repertoires in COVID-19. Profiling relied on immunoSEQ multiplex PCR, and the TCRdb table lists in-frame clones only, not all of them. The table has approximately 380,000 clones, roughly 85% seen once. The specimen was peripheral blood. These receptors came from a woman aged 18 to 35 with acute or convalescent COVID-19.

The V and J genes are TRBV5-6 and TRBJ1-2, with D hard to call. The germline V gene encodes CDR1 SGHDT and CDR2 YYEEEE. Trimming removed 4 bases from V and 2 bases from J, with 18 bases in between. The CDR3 runs 16 residues. The CDR3 sequence is CASSPINPVVNYGYTF. CDR3 DNA sequence: TGTGCCAGCAGCCCGATCAATCCGGTTGTGAACTATGGCTACACCTTC.

The genes are TRBV18 and TRBJ1-1, with D maybe TRBD1 (6 bases). Trimming took 6 bases from V and 1 from J, leaving 18 bases between them. There are 16 residues in the CDR3. The V gene's germline CDR1 is KGHSH and CDR2 LQKENI. This CDR3 is CASSLKGGYTNTEAFF. The CDR3 bases are TGTGCCAGCTCCCTTAAGGGGGGGTATACGAACACTGAAGCTTTCTTT.

V is TRBV10-1 and J is TRBJ1-2, with D possibly matching TRBD1 (6 bases). This CDR3 is built from 13 residues. Looked up from germline, CDR1 is WNHNN and CDR2 is SYGVQD (reference sequence). The V end lost 4 bases, the J end lost 3 bases, and 9 bases lay between the germline ends. The CDR3 region has the DNA TGCGCCAGCAGTGGACAGGCTTACTATGGCTACACCTTC. This sequence encodes CASSGQAYYGYTF.

The genes are TRBV9 and TRBJ2-6; unclear D gene. Germline CDR1 SGDLS, CDR2 YYNGEE. The length of the CDR3 is 15 residues. Trimming removed 3 bases at V and 0 bases at J, with 7 bases between. CDR3 sequence: CASSAGGSGANVLTF. The CDR3 region has the DNA TGTGCCAGCAGCGCCGGTGGCTCTGGGGCCAACGTCCTGACTTTC. Using reference TRBV9 and TRBJ2-6 for the parts outside the CDR3, the full variable domain is DSGVTQTPKHLITATGQRVTLRCSPRSGDLSVYWYQQSLDQGLQFLIQYYNGEERAKGNILERFSAQQFPDLHSELNLSSLELGDSALYFCASSAGGSGANVLTFGAGSRLTVL.

This chain joins TRBV21-1 and TRBJ2-2; TRBD2 is the table's D call and was not checked against the DNA. TRBV21-1 is listed as a pseudogene. The CDR3 consists of 15 residues. CDR3 in DNA: TGTGCCAGCAGCAAGGGACTAGCGGGACCCGGGGAGCTGTTTTTT. This translates into CASSKGLAGPGELFF.

The chain links TRBV5-4 to TRBJ2-2, with a possible D match to TRBD1 (5 bases). Between the trimmed V and J ends, which lost 4 bases and 1 base, there was a span of 14 bases. The CDR3 runs 16 residues. Germline V gene lookup returns CDR1 SGHNT and CDR2 YYREEE (reference sequence). The CDR3 nucleotides read TGTGCCAGCAGCCTACCAACCCAGGGGAACACCGGGGAGCTGTTTTTT. It yields the protein CASSLPTQGNTGELFF.

The chain couples TRBV3-1 (or the pseudogene TRBV3-2) to TRBJ2-6; D remains ambiguous. The CDR3 totals 17 residues. Germline CDR1 LGHDT, CDR2 YNNKEL (reference sequence). The V end lost 5 bases, the J end lost 0 bases, and 14 bases lay between the germline ends. CDR3 sequence: CASSSEWAISGANVLTF. As DNA, the CDR3 is TGTGCCAGCAGCTCCGAGTGGGCAATCTCTGGGGCCAACGTCCTGACTTTC.

The CDR3 nucleotides read TGTGCCAGCACCGAGGCGGGGAACACTGAAGCTTTCTTT. Amino acid sequence: CASTEAGNTEAFF. V gene TRBV6-5 combines with J gene TRBJ1-1; D gene unclear. Germline V CDR1 and CDR2: MNHEY, SVGAGI. CDR3 length equals 13 residues. Trimming cost V 7 bases and J 1 base, with 10 bases left between them.

J is TRBJ2-2 and V is TRBV7-3, with D unresolved. The CDR3 has 14 amino acids. Germline V gene data show CDR1 as SGHTA and CDR2 as FQGTGA. Trimming removed 4 bases at V and 1 base at J, with 7 bases between. CDR3 amino acids: CASSSSGNTGELFF. The DNA of the CDR3 is TGTGCCAGCAGCTCCTCAGGGAACACCGGGGAGCTGTTTTTT.

This clone appeared a single time. The chain combines TRBV6-1 with TRBJ1-3; no reliable D call. This CDR3 spans 16 amino acids. V was pared by 1 base and J by 0 bases, with 10 bases between. The germline V gene has CDR1 MNHNS and CDR2 SASEGT. The CDR3 nucleotides are TGTGCCAGCAGTGAAGACCCCGCAGTCTCTGGAAACACCATATATTTT. Encoded protein: CASSEDPAVSGNTIYF.

V gene TRBV6-4 combines with J gene TRBJ2-3, with D possibly matching TRBD2 (5 bases). Per the germline V gene, CDR1 is MRHNA and CDR2 is SNTAGT. The CDR3 is 15 residues long. Trimming removed 0 bases from V and 0 bases from J, with 7 bases in between. CDR3 loop: CASSDSGASTDTQYF. CDR3 DNA sequence: TGTGCCAGCAGTGACTCGGGAGCTAGCACAGATACGCAGTATTTT.

CDR3 nucleotide sequence: TGTGCCAGCTCACTTGCGACAGGGGGCCACACCTTC. Translated, it gives CASSLATGGHTF. V and J are TRBV18 and TRBJ1-2; TRBD1 matches at 10 bases. The V gene end was trimmed by 4 bases and the J gene end by 12 bases; junction bases not matched to a gene: 5. This CDR3 spans 12 amino acids. The germline V gene has CDR1 KGHSH and CDR2 LQKENI. Variable domain in full (rest from reference TRBV18 and TRBJ1-2): NAGVMQNPRHLVRRRGQEARLRCSPMKGHSHVYWYRQLPEEGLKFMVYLQKENIIDESGMPKERFSAEFPKEGPSILRIQQVVRGDSAAYFCASSLATGGHTFGSGTRLTVV.

The chain has TRBV30 and TRBJ1-1, with D perhaps TRBD1 (6 bases). The V end was cut by 5 bases, the J end by 6 bases, with 10 bases between. This CDR3 spans 11 amino acids. CDR1 GTSNPN and CDR2 SVGIG come from the germline V gene (reference sequence). DNA of the CDR3: TGTGCCTGGGGACAGAGGGCTGAAGCTTTCTTT. This encodes CAWGQRAEAFF.